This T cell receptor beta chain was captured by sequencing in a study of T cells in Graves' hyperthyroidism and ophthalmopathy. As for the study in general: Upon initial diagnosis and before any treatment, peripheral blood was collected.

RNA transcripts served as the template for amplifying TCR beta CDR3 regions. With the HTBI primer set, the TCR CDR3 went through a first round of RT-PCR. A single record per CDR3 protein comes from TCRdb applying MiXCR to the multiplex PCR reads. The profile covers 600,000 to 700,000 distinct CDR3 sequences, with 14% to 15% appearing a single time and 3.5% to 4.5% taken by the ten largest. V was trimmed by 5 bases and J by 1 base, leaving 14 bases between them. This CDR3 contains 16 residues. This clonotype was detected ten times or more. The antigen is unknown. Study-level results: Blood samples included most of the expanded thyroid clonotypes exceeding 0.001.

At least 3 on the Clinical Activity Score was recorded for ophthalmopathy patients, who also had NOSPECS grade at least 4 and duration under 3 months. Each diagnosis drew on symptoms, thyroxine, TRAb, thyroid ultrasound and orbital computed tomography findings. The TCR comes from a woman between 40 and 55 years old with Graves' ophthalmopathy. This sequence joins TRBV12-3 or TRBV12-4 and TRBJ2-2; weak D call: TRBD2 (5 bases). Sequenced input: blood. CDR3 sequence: CASSPRTFLNTGELFF. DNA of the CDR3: TGTGCCAGCAGTCCCCGGACTTTCCTGAACACCGGGGAGCTGTTTTTT.